This TCR beta chain was obtained from a study of early T cells in non-severe SARS-CoV-2 infection. Whole-study context: Sequencing of unsorted whole blood was done on bulk RNA, leaving chains unpaired.

Whole-study findings and limits: In VDJdb matching, anti-spike CD8 responses were favored while private and CD4 specificities went missing.

Unique molecular identifiers were attached to individual cDNA molecules. One entry per CDR3 protein results from TCRdb running MiXCR on the 5' RACE reads. The data show about 33,000 distinct CDR3 sequences, around 4.6% seen once. Germline CDR1 SGHTA, CDR2 FQGNSA. This CDR3 has 16 residues. The germline V and J ends were trimmed by 5 bases and 6 bases, with 20 bases remaining between them. On this clonotype: Its antigen remains unidentified. Just one base apart from a much larger clone, this may be a read error. Given the absence of the conserved phenylalanine or tryptophan at the CDR3 end, a read error is likely.

Input material: whole blood. The V call is TRBV7-2, the J call TRBJ2-1; D perhaps matches TRBD2 (6 bases). This receptor was taken from an adult who was a healthcare worker with PCR-confirmed SARS-CoV-2 infection or an uninfected control (not recorded which). The CDR3 sequence is CASSLRDSPSANEQFY. Written as DNA, the CDR3 is TGTGCCAGCAGCCTTCGGGACTCACCTTCGGCCAATGAGCAGTTCTAC.